The 19 T cell receptor beta chains in this list originate from one sample, sequenced in a study of T cell changes during pregnancy in multiple sclerosis. Clones were sequenced by immunoSEQ multiplex PCR, and TCRdb holds only the in-frame ones, with some missing. The sample includes 100,000 or so clones, 91% of them seen just once. The sample was peripheral blood, taken in the second trimester of pregnancy. These receptors were collected from a female donor with multiple sclerosis, enrolled in a pregnancy study.

This clone was seen once. The V and J genes are TRBV11-3 and TRBJ2-5; 8 nucleotides match TRBD2. This CDR3 is built from 15 residues. After removal of 5 bases from V and 1 base from J, the junction contained 6 bases not matched to a gene. Germline CDR1 reads SGHNT; CDR2 reads YENEEA. The CDR3 here is CASSPGGAVQETQYF. The DNA for the CDR3 is TGTGCCAGCAGCCCCGGGGGGGCGGTCCAAGAGACCCAGTACTTC.

V usage is TRBV19 and J usage is TRBJ2-7; TRBD1 aligns across 7 bases. This CDR3 has 13 amino acids. The germline V gene has CDR1 LNHDA and CDR2 SQIVND (reference sequence). Trimming at V came to 5 bases and at J to 5 bases, leaving 6 bases not matched to a gene. CDR3 residues: CASSHRGINEQYF. In nucleotides, the CDR3 is TGTGCCAGTAGTCACAGGGGAATCAACGAGCAGTACTTC.

The chain joins TRBV27 to TRBJ1-1; no clear D. From germline, CDR1 is MNHEY and CDR2 SMNVEV (reference sequence). There are 14 residues in the CDR3. V shed 6 bases and J shed 0 bases, with 11 bases lying between them. The CDR3 region has the DNA TGTGCCAGCAGAGAGAACACAGTGAACACTGAAGCTTTCTTT. This translates into CASRENTVNTEAFF.

V is TRBV15 and J is TRBJ2-1; TRBD1 agrees at 8 bases. CDR1 and CDR2 (germline): LNHNV, YYDKDF (reference sequence). CDR3 length: 14 amino acids. V lost 3 bases to trimming and J lost 5 bases; unmatched junction nucleotides: 3. DNA of the CDR3: TGTGCCACCAGCAGGGACAGGGCGAACAATGAGCAGTTCTTC. Its translation is CATSRDRANNEQFF.

This clone was counted between two and nine times. The chain couples TRBV25-1 to TRBJ2-4, with a possible D match to TRBD1 (6 bases). CDR1 is MGHDK, CDR2 SYGVNS, per germline. The CDR3 sequence is 15 residues long. The V end lost 6 bases, the J end lost 0 bases, and 12 bases lay between the germline ends. This CDR3 reads CASRPGAEAKNIQYF. The CDR3 DNA is TGTGCCAGCAGGCCAGGGGCCGAAGCCAAAAACATTCAGTACTTC. The variable domain in full, completed from reference TRBV25-1 and TRBJ2-4, reads EADIYQTPRYLVIGTGKKITLECSQTMGHDKMYWYQQDPGMELHLIHYSYGVNSTEKGDLSSESTVSRIRTEHFPLTLESARPSHTSQYLCASRPGAEAKNIQYFGAGTRLSVL.

The J gene is TRBJ1-1, the V gene TRBV9; D is possibly TRBD1 (5 bases). Trimming pared 2 bases from V and 6 bases from J, leaving 11 bases between. Germline V gives CDR1 SGDLS, CDR2 YYNGEE. This CDR3 has 13 amino acids. The CDR3 here is CASSVGGTAEAFF. DNA of the CDR3: TGTGCCAGCAGCGTCGGGGGGACTGCTGAAGCTTTCTTT.

This clone was detected once. The V call is TRBV6-1, the J call TRBJ2-5, with TRBD2 as a possible D gene (5 bases). The CDR3 covers 13 residues. Between the trimmed V and J ends, which lost 6 bases and 1 base, there was a span of 9 bases. Germline CDR1 MNHNS, CDR2 SASEGT. For the CDR3, the DNA is TGTGCCAGCAGAAGACTAATCCAAGAGACCCAGTACTTC. It specifies CASRRLIQETQYF.

A remark on this clone: This sample also contains other DNA sequences that code for the same CDR3. The chain employs TRBV6-1 and TRBJ1-5; D gene unclear. The CDR3 runs to 12 residues. The germline V and J ends were trimmed by 6 bases and 2 bases, with 5 bases remaining between them. The germline V gene encodes CDR1 MNHNS and CDR2 SASEGT. CDR3 bases: TGTGCCAGCAGGGGAGGCAATCAGCCCCAGCATTTT. It codes for CASRGGNQPQHF.

This chain connects TRBV11-2 to TRBJ2-5; D is perhaps TRBD2 (5 bases). The CDR3 loop spans 15 amino acids. The V end lost 5 bases, the J end lost 4 bases, and 17 bases lay between the germline ends. Germline V gene lookup returns CDR1 SGHAT and CDR2 FQNNGV. CDR3 protein: CASSRGTVEGETQYF. The CDR3 coding sequence is TGTGCCAGCAGCCGCGGAACGGTTGAGGGAGAGACCCAGTACTTC. Together with reference TRBV11-2 and TRBJ2-5, the CDR3 gives the full variable domain: EAGVAQSPRYKIIEKRQSVAFWCNPISGHATLYWYQQILGQGPKLLIQFQNNGVVDDSQLPKDRFSAERLKGVDSTLKIQPAKLEDSAVYLCASSRGTVEGETQYFGPGTRLLVL.

The V gene is TRBV2, the J gene TRBJ1-1; maybe TRBD1 (5 bases). The CDR3 length is 15 residues. V dropped 1 base and J dropped 3 bases, with 12 bases sitting between them. The germline gives CDR1 SNHLY, CDR2 FYNNEI. The CDR3 nucleotides are TGTGCCAGCAGTGAAGGTTGGCGGGGCGACACTGAAGCTTTCTTT. It codes for CASSEGWRGDTEAFF.

V is TRBV14 and J is TRBJ2-5; 7 nucleotides line up with TRBD2. Trimming at V came to 4 bases and at J to 1 base, leaving 3 bases not matched to a gene. Germline CDR1 and CDR2: SGHDN and FVKESK. The CDR3 is 14 residues long. The CDR3 loop reads CASSLGGLQETQYF. CDR3 DNA sequence: TGTGCCAGCAGCCTGGGAGGGCTCCAAGAGACCCAGTACTTC. The entire variable domain, with the rest obtained from reference TRBV14 and TRBJ2-5, is as follows: EAGVTQFPSHSVIEKGQTVTLRCDPISGHDNLYWYRRVMGKEIKFLLHFVKESKQDESGMPNNRFLAERTGGTYSTLKVQPAELEDSGVYFCASSLGGLQETQYFGPGTRLLVL.

The chain has TRBV7-8 and TRBJ1-3; 7 bases align to TRBD1. This CDR3 spans 17 amino acids. Looked up from germline, CDR1 is SGHVS and CDR2 is FQNEAQ. Trimming removed 1 base from V and 4 bases from J; junction bases left unmatched: 10. CDR3 protein: CASSLGWQGVSGNTIYF. In DNA form, the CDR3 reads TGTGCCAGCAGCTTAGGGTGGCAGGGGGTTTCCGGAAACACCATATATTTT.

This chain connects TRBV5-1 to TRBJ2-3; TRBD1 agrees at 11 bases. CDR3 length: 16 residues. Trimming took 2 bases from V and 7 from J; bases not matched to a gene: 9. Germline lookup yields CDR1 SGHRS and CDR2 YFSETQ. The CDR3 DNA reads as TGCGCCAGCAGCTTAGAAACGGGACAGGGGGAATATACGCAGTATTTT. Protein: CASSLETGQGEYTQYF.

The chain recombines TRBV6-1 with TRBJ1-1, with 9 bases fitting TRBD1. Germline loops: CDR1 MNHNS, CDR2 SASEGT. The CDR3 is 14 amino acids. J lost 5 bases, V lost 7 bases, and 8 bases had no gene match. CDR3 sequence (DNA): TGTGCCAGCAAGTCACAGGGGGCTCGGACTGAAGCTTTCTTT. Translating gives CASKSQGARTEAFF.

This clone was counted only a few times. The chain joins TRBV6-1 to TRBJ1-2; tentative D call: TRBD1 (6 bases). The CDR3 length is 14 residues. Trimming removed 2 bases from V and 11 bases from J, with 18 bases in between. The germline V gene encodes CDR1 MNHNS and CDR2 SASEGT. CDR3 DNA: TGTGCCAGCAGTGAAATATTTGGACAGCCCACGTACACCTTC. Amino acids: CASSEIFGQPTYTF.

The V and J genes are TRBV29-1 and TRBJ2-7; 7 nucleotides match TRBD1. This CDR3 has 12 residues. In germline, CDR1 is SQVTM, CDR2 ANQGSEA. J was trimmed by 1 base and V by 6 bases; bases with no gene match: 3. CDR3 sequence reads: CSVATGSYEQYF. The CDR3 coding sequence is TGCAGCGTCGCGACAGGGTCCTACGAGCAGTACTTC.

V and J are TRBV4-3 and TRBJ2-7; 9 bases align to TRBD1. After removal of 1 base from V and 2 bases from J, the junction contained 3 bases not matched to a gene. Germline assignment: CDR1 LGHNA and CDR2 YSLEER. This CDR3 has 15 residues. The CDR3 DNA reads TGCGCCAGCAGCCAAGGGACAGGGGATACCTACGAGCAGTACTTC. Amino acids: CASSQGTGDTYEQYF.

The chain couples TRBV9 to TRBJ2-7; D remains unclear. This CDR3 comprises 14 residues. In germline, CDR1 is SGDLS, CDR2 YYNGEE. V dropped 0 bases and J dropped 7 bases, with 14 bases sitting between them. CDR3 residues: CASSVGGKVREQYF. The DNA for the CDR3 is TGTGCCAGCAGCGTAGGAGGCAAAGTGAGGGAGCAGTACTTC.

As DNA, the CDR3 is TGTGCCAGCAGCTTCACCTTAGGGGGTGAGCAGTTCTTC. This translates into CASSFTLGGEQFF. V gene TRBV5-6 combines with J gene TRBJ2-1, with D possibly being TRBD1 (6 bases). The CDR3 consists of 13 residues. V was cut by 2 bases and J by 9 bases, with 12 bases left in between. Germline CDR1 and CDR2: SGHDT and YYEEEE.